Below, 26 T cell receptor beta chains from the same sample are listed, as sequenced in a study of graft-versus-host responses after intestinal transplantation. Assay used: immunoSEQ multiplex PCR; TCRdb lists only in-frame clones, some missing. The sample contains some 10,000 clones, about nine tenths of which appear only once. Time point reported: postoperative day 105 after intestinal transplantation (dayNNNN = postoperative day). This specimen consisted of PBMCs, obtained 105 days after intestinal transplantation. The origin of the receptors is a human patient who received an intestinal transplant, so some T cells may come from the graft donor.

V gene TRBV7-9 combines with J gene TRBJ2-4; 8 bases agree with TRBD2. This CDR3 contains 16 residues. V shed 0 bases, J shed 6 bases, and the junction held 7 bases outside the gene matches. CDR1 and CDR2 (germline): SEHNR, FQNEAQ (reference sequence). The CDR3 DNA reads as TGTGCCAGCAGCTTAGCCCCCCGGACTAGCTCAAACATTCAGTACTTC. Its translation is CASSLAPRTSSNIQYF.

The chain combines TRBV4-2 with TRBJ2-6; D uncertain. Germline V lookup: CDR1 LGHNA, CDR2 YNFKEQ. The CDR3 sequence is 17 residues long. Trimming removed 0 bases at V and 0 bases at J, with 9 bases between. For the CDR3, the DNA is TGTGCCAGCAGCCAAGAATGGGGAACCTCTGGGGCCAACGTCCTGACTTTC. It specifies CASSQEWGTSGANVLTF.

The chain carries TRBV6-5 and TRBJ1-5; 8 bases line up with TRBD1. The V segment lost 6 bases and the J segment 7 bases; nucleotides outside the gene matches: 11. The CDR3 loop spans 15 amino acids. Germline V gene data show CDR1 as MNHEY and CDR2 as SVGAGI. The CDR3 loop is CASSSPGQGKQPQHF. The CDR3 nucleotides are TGTGCCAGCAGCTCCCCCGGACAGGGTAAACAGCCCCAGCATTTT.

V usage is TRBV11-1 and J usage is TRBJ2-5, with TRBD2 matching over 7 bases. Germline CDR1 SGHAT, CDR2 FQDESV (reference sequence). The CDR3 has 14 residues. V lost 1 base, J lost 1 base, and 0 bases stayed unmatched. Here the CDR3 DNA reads TGTGCCAGCAGCTTAGGGACTAGCCAAGAGACCCAGTACTTC. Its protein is CASSLGTSQETQYF.

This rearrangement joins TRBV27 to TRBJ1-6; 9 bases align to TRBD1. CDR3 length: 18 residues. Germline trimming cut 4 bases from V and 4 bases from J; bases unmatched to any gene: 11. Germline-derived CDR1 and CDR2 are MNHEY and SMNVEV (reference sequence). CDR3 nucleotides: TGTGCCAGCAGTTCGGGGACAGGGTTTAGAATTTATAATTCACCCCTCCACTTT. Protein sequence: CASSSGTGFRIYNSPLHF.

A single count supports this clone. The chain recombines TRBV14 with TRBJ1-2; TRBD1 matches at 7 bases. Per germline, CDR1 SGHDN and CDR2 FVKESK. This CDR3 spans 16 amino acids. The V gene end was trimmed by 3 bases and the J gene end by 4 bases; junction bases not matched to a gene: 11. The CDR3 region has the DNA TGTGCCAGCAGCCAGGACGTTACGGGACAGCCCTATGGCTACACCTTC. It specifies CASSQDVTGQPYGYTF.

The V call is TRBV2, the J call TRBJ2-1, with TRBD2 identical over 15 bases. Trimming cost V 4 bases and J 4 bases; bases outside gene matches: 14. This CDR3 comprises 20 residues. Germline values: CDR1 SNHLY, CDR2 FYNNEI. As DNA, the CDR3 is TGTGCCAGCAGTGGCCCGGGACTAGCGGGAGGCCAATCCTCGTACAATGAGCAGTTCTTC. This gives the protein CASSGPGLAGGQSSYNEQFF.

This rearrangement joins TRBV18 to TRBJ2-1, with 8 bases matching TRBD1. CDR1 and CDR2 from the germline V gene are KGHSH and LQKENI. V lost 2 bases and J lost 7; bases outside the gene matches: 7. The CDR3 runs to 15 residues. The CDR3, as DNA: TGTGCCAGCTCACCATCCCAGGGGGCGCCTAATGAGCAGTTCTTC. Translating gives CASSPSQGAPNEQFF.

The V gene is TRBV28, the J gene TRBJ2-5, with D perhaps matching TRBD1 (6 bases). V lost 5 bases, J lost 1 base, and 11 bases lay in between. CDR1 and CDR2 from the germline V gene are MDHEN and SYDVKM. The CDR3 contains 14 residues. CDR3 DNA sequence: TGTGCCAGCAGTCTAACAGGGATCCAAGAGACCCAGTACTTC. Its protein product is CASSLTGIQETQYF.

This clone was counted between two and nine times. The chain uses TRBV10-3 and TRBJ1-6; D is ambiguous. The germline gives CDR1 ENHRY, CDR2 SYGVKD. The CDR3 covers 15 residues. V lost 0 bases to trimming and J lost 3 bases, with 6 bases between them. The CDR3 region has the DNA TGTGCCATCAGTGAGTCGGACCTCTATAATTCACCCCTCCACTTT. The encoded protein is CAISESDLYNSPLHF.

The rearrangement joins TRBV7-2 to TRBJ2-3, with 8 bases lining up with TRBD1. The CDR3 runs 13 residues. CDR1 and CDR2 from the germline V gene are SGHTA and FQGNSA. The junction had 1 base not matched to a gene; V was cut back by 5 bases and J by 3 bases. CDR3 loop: CASSRDRTDTQYF. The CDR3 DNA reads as TGTGCCAGCAGCAGGGACAGGACAGATACGCAGTATTTT.

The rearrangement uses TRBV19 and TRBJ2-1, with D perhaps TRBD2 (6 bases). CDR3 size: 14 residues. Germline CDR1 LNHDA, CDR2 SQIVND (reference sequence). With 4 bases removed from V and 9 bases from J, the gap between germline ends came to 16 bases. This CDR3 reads CASSTGERRGEQFF. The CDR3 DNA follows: TGTGCCAGTAGTACGGGGGAAAGGCGGGGTGAGCAGTTCTTC.

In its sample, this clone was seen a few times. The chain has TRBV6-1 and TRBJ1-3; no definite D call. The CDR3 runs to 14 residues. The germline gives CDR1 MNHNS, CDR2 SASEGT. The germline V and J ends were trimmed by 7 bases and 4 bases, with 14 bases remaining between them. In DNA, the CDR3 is TGTGCCAGCACCCAACAGATAGAGGGAAACACCATATATTTT. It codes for CASTQQIEGNTIYF.

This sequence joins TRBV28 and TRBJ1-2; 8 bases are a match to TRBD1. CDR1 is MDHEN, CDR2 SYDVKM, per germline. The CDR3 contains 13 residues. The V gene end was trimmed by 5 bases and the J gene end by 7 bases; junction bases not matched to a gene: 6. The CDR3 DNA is TGTGCCAGCAGTCCTCAGGGGGCGCTTGGCTACACCTTC. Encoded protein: CASSPQGALGYTF.

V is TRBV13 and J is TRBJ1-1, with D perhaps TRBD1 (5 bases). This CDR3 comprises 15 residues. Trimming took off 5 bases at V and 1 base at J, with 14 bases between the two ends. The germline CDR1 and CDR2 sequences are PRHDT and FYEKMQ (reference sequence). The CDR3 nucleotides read TGTGCCAGCAGCATTGGGCTAAGGGGGAACACTGAAGCTTTCTTT. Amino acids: CASSIGLRGNTEAFF.

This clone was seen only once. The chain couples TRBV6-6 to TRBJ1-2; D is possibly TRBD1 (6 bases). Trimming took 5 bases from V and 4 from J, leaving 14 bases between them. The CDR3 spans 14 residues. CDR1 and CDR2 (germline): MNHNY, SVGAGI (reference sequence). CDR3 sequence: CASSQVDRTYGYTF. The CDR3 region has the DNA TGTGCCAGCAGTCAAGTTGACAGGACCTATGGCTACACCTTC.

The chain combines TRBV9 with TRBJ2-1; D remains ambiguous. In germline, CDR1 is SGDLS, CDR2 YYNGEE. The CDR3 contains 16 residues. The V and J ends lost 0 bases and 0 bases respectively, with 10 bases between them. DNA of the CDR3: TGTGCCAGCAGCGTAGCCGGCGCCATCTCCTACAATGAGCAGTTCTTC. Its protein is CASSVAGAISYNEQFF.

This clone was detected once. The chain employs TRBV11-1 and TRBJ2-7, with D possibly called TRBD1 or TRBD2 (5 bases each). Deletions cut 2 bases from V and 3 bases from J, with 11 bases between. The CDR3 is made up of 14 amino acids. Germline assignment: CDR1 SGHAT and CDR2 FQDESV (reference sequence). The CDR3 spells CASSLPMRGYEQYF. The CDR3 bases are TGTGCCAGCAGCTTACCCATGAGGGGCTACGAGCAGTACTTC.

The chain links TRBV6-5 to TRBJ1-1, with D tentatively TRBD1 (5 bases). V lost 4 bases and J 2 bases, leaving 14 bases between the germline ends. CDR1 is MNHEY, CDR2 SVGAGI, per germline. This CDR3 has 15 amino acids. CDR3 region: CASSWGGWGNTEAFF. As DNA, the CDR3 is TGTGCCAGCAGTTGGGGGGGTTGGGGCAACACTGAAGCTTTCTTT.

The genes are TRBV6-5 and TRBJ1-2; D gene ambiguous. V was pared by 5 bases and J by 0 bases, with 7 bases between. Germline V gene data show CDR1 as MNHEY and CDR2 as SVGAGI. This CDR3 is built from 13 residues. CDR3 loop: CASSREANYGYTF. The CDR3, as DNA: TGTGCCAGCAGTCGGGAAGCTAACTATGGCTACACCTTC.

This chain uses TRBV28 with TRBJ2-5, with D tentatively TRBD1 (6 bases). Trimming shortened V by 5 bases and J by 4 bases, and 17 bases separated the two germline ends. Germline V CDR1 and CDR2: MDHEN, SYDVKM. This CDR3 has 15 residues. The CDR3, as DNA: TGTGCCAGCAGTAAAAAAGGGGGTTTTGCAGAGACCCAGTACTTC. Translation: CASSKKGGFAETQYF. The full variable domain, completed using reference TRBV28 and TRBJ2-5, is DVKVTQSSRYLVKRTGEKVFLECVQDMDHENMFWYRQDPGLGLRLIYFSYDVKMKEKGDIPEGYSVSREKKERFSLILESASTNQTSMYLCASSKKGGFAETQYFGPGTRLLVL.

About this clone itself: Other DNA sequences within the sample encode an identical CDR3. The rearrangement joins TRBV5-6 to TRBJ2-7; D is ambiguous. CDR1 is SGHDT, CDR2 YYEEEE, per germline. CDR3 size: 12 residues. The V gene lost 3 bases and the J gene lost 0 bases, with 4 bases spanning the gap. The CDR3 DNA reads TGTGCCAGCAGCTCGAGCTCCTACGAGCAGTACTTC. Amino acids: CASSSSSYEQYF.

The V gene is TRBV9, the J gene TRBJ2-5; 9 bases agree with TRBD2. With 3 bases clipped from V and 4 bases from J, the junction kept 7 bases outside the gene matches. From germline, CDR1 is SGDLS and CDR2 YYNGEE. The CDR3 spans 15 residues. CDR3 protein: CASSAGSTSGETQYF. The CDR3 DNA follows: TGTGCCAGCAGCGCGGGCTCGACTAGCGGAGAGACCCAGTACTTC.

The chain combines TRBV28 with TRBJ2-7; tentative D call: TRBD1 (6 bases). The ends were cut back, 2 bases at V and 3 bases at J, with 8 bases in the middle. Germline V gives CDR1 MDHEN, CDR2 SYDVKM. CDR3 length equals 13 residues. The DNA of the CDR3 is TGTGCCAGCAGTTTACAGGGGATCTACGAGCAGTACTTC. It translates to CASSLQGIYEQYF.

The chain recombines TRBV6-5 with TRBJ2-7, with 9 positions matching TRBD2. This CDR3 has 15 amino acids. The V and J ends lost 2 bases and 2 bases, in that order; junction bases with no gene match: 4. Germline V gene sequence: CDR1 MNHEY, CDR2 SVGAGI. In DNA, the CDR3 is TGTGCCAGCAGTTACAGGACTAGCGAGACCTACGAGCAGTACTTC. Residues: CASSYRTSETYEQYF.

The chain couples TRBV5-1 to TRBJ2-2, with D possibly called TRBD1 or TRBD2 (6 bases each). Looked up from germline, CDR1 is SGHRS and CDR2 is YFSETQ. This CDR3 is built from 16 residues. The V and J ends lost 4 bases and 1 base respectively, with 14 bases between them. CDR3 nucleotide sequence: TGCGCCAGCAGCCCTGAGGGGGGCCTGAACACCGGGGAGCTGTTTTTT. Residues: CASSPEGGLNTGELFF.